One T cell receptor beta chain is described in this entry. As yet, its antigen is unknown. These data belong to a study of blood T cells in healthy people across ages. It was with a sample-barcoded 5' primer and a J-beta primer mix that a second PCR of about 6 to 12 cycles was run. TCRdb analysed the 5' RACE reads with MiXCR anew, one entry per CDR3 protein. In the table there are about 1.7 million distinct CDR3 sequences, under 30% of which are singletons. Study-level findings and limits: Researchers report that TCR beta diversity correlated strongly with naive T cell percentage.

V gave up 0 bases and J gave up 5 bases, with 11 bases separating them. Germline V gene data show CDR1 as SGHKS and CDR2 as YYEKEE (reference sequence). This CDR3 has 15 residues. Healthy Caucasians from Russia aged about 6 to 100 served as donors. Each donor supplied around 9.6 milliliters of peripheral blood. This TCR derives from a woman younger than 45 in good health. The V call is TRBV5-5, the J call TRBJ2-2, with D tentatively TRBD2 (5 bases). The sequenced sample was blood. The CDR3 region has the DNA TGTGCCAGCAGCTTGGGGGAGTTGAGAACCGGGGAGCTGTTTTTT. It translates to CASSLGELRTGELFF. Full variable domain (remainder filled in from reference TRBV5-5 and TRBJ2-2): DAGVTQSPTHLIKTRGQQVTLRCSPISGHKSVSWYQQVLGQGPQFIFQYYEKEERGRGNFPDRFSARQFPNYSSELNVNALLLGDSALYLCASSLGELRTGELFFGEGSRLTVL.